The 17 T cell receptor beta chains below were found in one sample sequenced in a study of cytomegalovirus exposure and HLA in healthy donors. Researchers ran the PCR with 60 Vbeta and 13 Jbeta primers. Produced via immunoSEQ multiplex PCR; TCRdb's table is partial and in-frame only. The profile covers over 150,000 clones, with roughly 73% appearing a single time and roughly 5% taken by the ten largest. The sequenced sample consisted of PBMCs. These receptors all come from a male donor in good health and CMV-seronegative.

This clone was seen a single time. The V call is TRBV30, the J call TRBJ2-2; D gene uncertain. V lost 2 bases to trimming and J lost 1 base, with 8 bases between them. This CDR3 comprises 14 residues. The germline V gene has CDR1 GTSNPN and CDR2 SVGIG (reference sequence). The chain's CDR3 is CAWSIGVNTGELFF. The CDR3 DNA follows: TGTGCCTGGAGTATCGGAGTGAACACCGGGGAGCTGTTTTTT.

CDR3 protein: CASSLSTENYGYTF. The CDR3 DNA sequence: TGTGCCAGCAGTTTATCGACGGAGAACTATGGCTACACCTTC. This chain connects TRBV28 to TRBJ1-2, with D uncertain. The germline CDR1 and CDR2 sequences are MDHEN and SYDVKM. The CDR3 runs 14 residues. The V and J ends lost 1 base and 2 bases respectively, with 8 bases between them.

CDR3 sequence: CASSISGGALYNEQFF. CDR3 in DNA: TGTGCCAGTAGTATAAGTGGCGGGGCGCTCTACAATGAGCAGTTCTTC. The gene calls are TRBV19 and TRBJ2-1; D may be TRBD2 (6 bases). The CDR3 sequence is 16 residues long. With 2 bases removed from V and 3 bases from J, the gap between germline ends came to 14 bases. Germline V gene lookup returns CDR1 LNHDA and CDR2 SQIVND (reference sequence).

The chain has TRBV6-1 and TRBJ2-5, with D possibly TRBD2 on 7 matching bases. Germline loops: CDR1 MNHNS, CDR2 SASEGT. This CDR3 spans 15 amino acids. The V end was cut by 7 bases, the J end by 5 bases, with 20 bases between. The CDR3 nucleotides are TGTGCCAGCACCGGGTGGGGGGGGGCGGGGGAGACCCAGTACTTC. Translated, it gives CASTGWGGAGETQYF.

The gene calls are TRBV27 and TRBJ1-6; D unclear. The CDR3 length is 15 residues. Germline CDR1 and CDR2: MNHEY and SMNVEV (reference sequence). Trimming removed 3 bases from V and 4 bases from J, with 10 bases in between. CDR3 nucleotide sequence: TGTGCCAGCAGTTTGGGCGCCCAATATAATTCACCCCTCCACTTT. Amino acids: CASSLGAQYNSPLHF.

This chain links TRBV19 with TRBJ2-3; D unresolved. This CDR3 spans 16 amino acids. Germline CDR1 reads LNHDA; CDR2 reads SQIVND (reference sequence). Trimming pared 5 bases from V and 2 bases from J, leaving 17 bases between. The CDR3 region is CASSFGWQAITDTQYF. The DNA of the CDR3 is TGTGCCAGTAGTTTTGGGTGGCAGGCGATCACAGATACGCAGTATTTT.

The chain recombines TRBV10-3 with TRBJ2-5; D not resolved. Germline CDR1 is ENHRY and CDR2 is SYGVKD. The CDR3 is 12 amino acids. V was shortened by 5 bases and J by 5 bases, with 9 bases between the two germline ends. CDR3 loop: CAISPGLETQYF. The CDR3 DNA follows: TGTGCCATCAGTCCAGGTCTGGAGACCCAGTACTTC.

The table lists this clone with a count of one. The chain recombines TRBV2 with TRBJ1-5, with TRBD1 matching 10 bases. Trimming at V came to 7 bases and at J to 2 bases, leaving 2 bases not matched to a gene. The CDR3 has 14 amino acids. CDR1 and CDR2 (germline): SNHLY, FYNNEI. The CDR3 coding sequence is TGTGCCAGCACCGGGACAGGGGGCAATCAGCCCCAGCATTTT. Protein: CASTGTGGNQPQHF.

The chain couples TRBV2 to TRBJ2-1, with 8 bases matching TRBD2. CDR3 length equals 12 residues. CDR1 SNHLY and CDR2 FYNNEI come from the germline V gene. V lost 6 bases and J lost 7; bases outside the gene matches: 2. The CDR3 loop is CASRSGGNEQFF. The CDR3 nucleotides read TGTGCCAGCAGGAGCGGGGGTAATGAGCAGTTCTTC.

The genes are TRBV27 and TRBJ2-2; tentatively, D is TRBD1 (6 bases). The CDR3 is 14 residues long. Per germline, CDR1 MNHEY and CDR2 SMNVEV (reference sequence). The V end lost 2 bases, the J end lost 6 bases, and 10 bases lay between the germline ends. DNA for the CDR3: TGTGCCAGCAGTTTAAACAGGGTGCCCGGGGAGCTGTTTTTT. Protein product: CASSLNRVPGELFF.

The chain is built from TRBV6-1 and TRBJ2-7; TRBD2 matches at 8 bases. Germline V CDR1 and CDR2: MNHNS, SASEGT. After removal of 7 bases from V and 0 bases from J, the junction contained 8 bases not matched to a gene. The CDR3 length is 15 residues. CDR3 DNA: TGTGCCAGCATGAGAGGCGGGAGGTTCTCCTACGAGCAGTACTTC. This sequence encodes CASMRGGRFSYEQYF.

The chain uses TRBV14 and TRBJ2-2; D perhaps matches TRBD2 (5 bases). V gave up 0 bases and J gave up 9 bases, with 14 bases separating them. The CDR3 length is 15 residues. CDR1 and CDR2 (germline): SGHDN, FVKESK. This CDR3 is CASSQDRTLTRELFF. As DNA, the CDR3 is TGTGCCAGCAGCCAAGATCGGACTCTCACAAGGGAGCTGTTTTTT.

This clone was observed a few times. The chain carries TRBV18 and TRBJ2-5; 9 bases are a match to TRBD2. There are 16 residues in the CDR3. Trimming at V came to 2 bases and at J to 5 bases, leaving 9 bases not matched to a gene. The germline gives CDR1 KGHSH, CDR2 LQKENI. The CDR3 loop reads CASSPFRGSGSETQYF. CDR3 nucleotide sequence: TGTGCCAGCTCACCATTTCGAGGTAGCGGGAGTGAGACCCAGTACTTC.

This clone has only one observation. V and J are TRBV7-9 and TRBJ1-4; a weak D match, TRBD1 (6 bases). The CDR3 runs 15 residues. Germline V gene data show CDR1 as SEHNR and CDR2 as FQNEAQ (reference sequence). Trimming removed 5 bases at V and 8 bases at J, with 18 bases between. Here the CDR3 reads CASSPPTGTGEKLFF. CDR3 coding DNA: TGTGCCAGCAGCCCCCCCACAGGGACCGGGGAAAAACTGTTTTTT.

This clone came up a few times. This chain links TRBV6-1 with TRBJ2-5; D uncertain. Judging by the DNA end, TRBJ2-7 fits better; the J call may be wrong. This CDR3 is built from 11 residues. The germline V gene encodes CDR1 MNHNS and CDR2 SASEGT. CDR3 in DNA: TGTGCCAGCAGTGTTTTCTACGAGCAGTACTTC. Translated: CASSVFYEQYF.

This CDR3 reads CATSTLYEQYF. The DNA of the CDR3 is TGTGCCACCAGCACCCTCTACGAGCAGTACTTC. The chain combines TRBV15 with TRBJ2-7; D is uncertain. Trimming took off 4 bases at V and 3 bases at J, with 4 bases between the two ends. From germline, CDR1 is LNHNV and CDR2 YYDKDF (reference sequence). The CDR3 covers 11 residues.

The rearrangement uses TRBV10-3 and TRBJ2-1; 12 bases match TRBD2. The germline V gene has CDR1 ENHRY and CDR2 SYGVKD. The CDR3 length is 17 residues. Trimming took 4 bases from V and 3 from J; bases not matched to a gene: 7. The CDR3 region has the DNA TGTGCCATCAGTGCGCACGGACTAGCGGGAAGCTACAATGAGCAGTTCTTC. It specifies CAISAHGLAGSYNEQFF.